Listed here is a single T cell receptor (beta chain). Exclusion covered patients with other autoimmune diseases or uncontrolled infections (as well as pregnancy or lactation). As the template, RNA transcripts were used to amplify TCR beta CDR3 regions. HTBI-primed first-round RT-PCR preceded second-round multiplex PCR. TCRdb called the multiplex PCR reads again in MiXCR, with one record for every CDR3 protein. This sample has 650,000 to 900,000 distinct CDR3 sequences, with around 40% found just once. Trimming took off 7 bases at V and 3 bases at J, with 13 bases between the two ends. Germline assignment: CDR1 SNHLY and CDR2 FYNNEI. This CDR3 contains 13 residues. The data stem from a study of Graves' ophthalmopathy and Graves' hyperthyroidism.

The TCR comes from an adult man with Graves' ophthalmopathy. The genes are TRBV2 and TRBJ2-7; D call uncertain. Sequencing was performed on peripheral blood. CDR3 protein: CASTRAEVYEQYF. The CDR3, as DNA: TGTGCCAGCACCCGGGCCGAGGTCTACGAGCAGTACTTC.